The present entry profiles one T cell receptor (beta chain) with its context. The data originate from a study of blood T cell repertoires in COVID-19. Study-level background: The United States, Italy and Spain provided the acute and convalescent COVID-19 samples. Sources were T cells, B-cell-depleted T cells, or PBMCs; the material itself was cDNA or gDNA.

In the original workflow: Reference gene primer amplification gave nucleated cell count estimates. Assay used: immunoSEQ multiplex PCR; TCRdb lists only in-frame clones, some missing. Clone size and V and J calls were adopted from that table, with D and trimming inferred from the DNA. Of about 36,000 clones listed, around three quarters are singletons. V lost 1 base and J lost 8; bases outside the gene matches: 11. The CDR3 runs 16 residues. Looked up from germline, CDR1 is SGHRS and CDR2 is YFSETQ. The sequenced material came from peripheral blood. The TCR originated in a man aged 55 to 70 with active COVID-19. The chain combines TRBV5-1 with TRBJ2-1, with 8 positions matching TRBD2. CDR3 residues: CASSLRPSGGGHEQFF. CDR3 nucleotide sequence: TGCGCCAGCAGCTTGCGCCCCTCCGGGGGGGGACATGAGCAGTTCTTC.